A selection of T cell receptor beta chains follows, all from one sample in a study of pediatric ulcerative colitis. TCRdb's table, derived via immunoSEQ multiplex PCR, lists solely in-frame clones and lacks some. The data show roughly 60,000 clones, 80% to 90% seen once. The sequenced sample was blood. All receptors derive from a boy between 10 and 17 years old who was a control in a study of pediatric ulcerative colitis. Both conserved end residues are part of each CDR3. The order of the fields is clone size, J gene, V gene, D gene, CDR3 DNA, CDR3 protein. A D gene is named only where the DNA matches it firmly. Size tells how often a clone was seen (once, few, many) or the class of an expanded clone, and some rows leave it out.

size: .
J: TRBJ2-5
V: TRBV13
D: .
DNA: TGTGCCAGCAGCTTAGGAACAGAAAGACAAGAGACCCAGTACTTC
CDR3: CASSLGTERQETQYF

size: .
J: TRBJ2-7
V: TRBV27
D: TRBD1
DNA: TGTGCCAGCAGCATCGGACAGGGGGCCTACGAGCAGTACTTC
CDR3: CASSIGQGAYEQYF

size: .
J: TRBJ2-5
V: TRBV28
D: .
DNA: TGTGCCAGCAGAAACACCGCGGGGACCCAGTACTTC
CDR3: CASRNTAGTQYF

size: .
J: TRBJ2-3
V: TRBV15
D: TRBD2
DNA: TGTGCCACCATCAAGACTAGCGGGAGTGTAACAGATACGCAGTATTTT
CDR3: CATIKTSGSVTDTQYF

size: .
J: TRBJ2-1
V: TRBV6-4
D: .
DNA: TGTGCCAGCAGTGAATCCACTAACAATGAGCAGTTCTTC
CDR3: CASSESTNNEQFF

size: few
J: TRBJ1-3
V: TRBV27
D: .
DNA: TGTGCCAGCAGTGGACGGGGGAAGGCTGGAAACACCATATATTTT
CDR3: CASSGRGKAGNTIYF

size: once
J: TRBJ2-2
V: TRBV13
D: TRBD2
DNA: TGTGCCAGCAGCTGGCCGCTAGCGGGAGAGGACACCGGGGAGCTGTTTTTT
CDR3: CASSWPLAGEDTGELFF

size: .
J: TRBJ2-7
V: TRBV5-5
D: TRBD1
DNA: TGTGCCAGCAGCCCGGACCCTCCCGGGACAGAGGTCTACGAGCAGTACTTC
CDR3: CASSPDPPGTEVYEQYF

size: .
J: TRBJ1-5
V: TRBV15
D: .
DNA: TGTGCCACCTCGGTACCGGGTGTCGGCAATCAGCCCCAGCATTTT
CDR3: CATSVPGVGNQPQHF

size: .
J: TRBJ2-2
V: TRBV9
D: .
DNA: TGTGCCAGCAGCGTGGGTCCACTGAACACCGGGGAGCTGTTTTTT
CDR3: CASSVGPLNTGELFF

size: .
J: TRBJ2-7
V: TRBV27
D: TRBD1
DNA: TGTGCCAGCAGTTGGGACAGGCACTACGAGCAGTACTTC
CDR3: CASSWDRHYEQYF

size: .
J: TRBJ2-7
V: TRBV2
D: .
DNA: TGTGCCAGCAGTGAAGCGCTTCAGGGTACAGAGCAGTACTTC
CDR3: CASSEALQGTEQYF

size: .
J: TRBJ2-7
V: TRBV6-1
D: .
DNA: TGTGCCAGCAGTGAACTTGGGACCTCGGGCGAGCAGTACTTC
CDR3: CASSELGTSGEQYF

size: .
J: TRBJ1-6
V: TRBV5-1
D: .
DNA: TGCGCCAGCAGCTTGGATAGCTTGATTAATTCACCCCTCCACTTT
CDR3: CASSLDSLINSPLHF

size: .
J: TRBJ2-3
V: TRBV15
D: .
DNA: TGTGCCACCAGCAGAGCAGGACTTTTCTCAGATACGCAGTATTTT
CDR3: CATSRAGLFSDTQYF

size: .
J: TRBJ2-1
V: TRBV6-6
D: TRBD1
DNA: TGTGCCAGCAGTTACCGGGGACAGGGTTTTGGGGATGAGCAGTTCTTC
CDR3: CASSYRGQGFGDEQFF

size: .
J: TRBJ2-3
V: TRBV7-3
D: .
DNA: TGTGCCAGCAGCTTAGAAGGGTCCCACACAGATACGCAGTATTTT
CDR3: CASSLEGSHTDTQYF

size: .
J: TRBJ1-1
V: TRBV2
D: .
DNA: TGTGCCAGCAGACCAACCAAGGCCGGCGCTGAAGCTTTCTTT
CDR3: CASRPTKAGAEAFF

size: .
J: TRBJ1-2
V: TRBV2
D: TRBD1
DNA: TGTGCCAGCAGCGGGGACAGGACTCATTCGAACTATGGCTACACCTTC
CDR3: CASSGDRTHSNYGYTF

size: .
J: TRBJ1-4
V: TRBV28
D: TRBD1
DNA: TGTGCCAGCAGGGGACAGGGGGCGATAGGTGAAAAACTGTTTTTT
CDR3: CASRGQGAIGEKLFF

size: .
J: TRBJ2-2
V: TRBV4-3
D: TRBD1
DNA: TGCGCCAGCAGCCAAGGCCGGACAGGGGATTTAATGAACACCGGGGAGCTGTTTTTT
CDR3: CASSQGRTGDLMNTGELFF

size: .
J: TRBJ2-7
V: TRBV21-1
D: .
DNA: TGTGCCAGCAACCCGCCCGGGACAGGGGCCCCCTACGAGCAGTACTTC
CDR3: CASNPPGTGAPYEQYF

size: .
J: TRBJ2-7
V: TRBV4-1
D: .
DNA: TGCGCCAGCAGCCAAGATACAGGAGGCTACGAGCAGTACTTC
CDR3: CASSQDTGGYEQYF

size: .
J: TRBJ1-2
V: TRBV4-3
D: TRBD1
DNA: TGCGCCAGCAGCCAAGGGTCGGCGGACAGGGATGGCTACACCTTC
CDR3: CASSQGSADRDGYTF

size: .
J: TRBJ2-7
V: TRBV4-2
D: TRBD2
DNA: TGTGCCAGCAGCCAAGTATCCCTAGCGGGAGTCGACGAGCAGTACTTC
CDR3: CASSQVSLAGVDEQYF

size: .
J: TRBJ2-7
V: TRBV6-1
D: TRBD1
DNA: TGTGCCAGCAGTGTATACACCGGGACAGATGCCTACGAGCAGTACTTC
CDR3: CASSVYTGTDAYEQYF

size: .
J: TRBJ1-2
V: TRBV18
D: .
DNA: TGTGCCAGCTCACAACAGGGTTCTAACTATGGCTACACCTTC
CDR3: CASSQQGSNYGYTF

size: few
J: TRBJ1-5
V: TRBV6-5
D: TRBD1
DNA: TGTGCCAGCAGGCTTGGACAGGCCTCCAATCAGCCCCAGCATTTT
CDR3: CASRLGQASNQPQHF

size: .
J: TRBJ1-3
V: TRBV18
D: .
DNA: TGTGCCAGCTCCGGACGGGGAGCGAGTCGGGCAACCGTCGGAAACACCATATATTTT
CDR3: CASSGRGASRATVGNTIYF

size: .
J: TRBJ2-7
V: TRBV6-5
D: .
DNA: TGTGCCAGCAGTTACTCCATGGGGGCCCCCTACGAGCAGTACTTC
CDR3: CASSYSMGAPYEQYF

size: .
J: TRBJ1-3
V: TRBV28
D: .
DNA: TGTGCCAGCAGTTTCTTCAACTCTGGAAACACCATATATTTT
CDR3: CASSFFNSGNTIYF

size: .
J: TRBJ2-7
V: TRBV7-8
D: .
DNA: TGTGCCAGCAGATCCCTTTACACACAAAACGAGCAGTACTTC
CDR3: CASRSLYTQNEQYF

size: .
J: TRBJ2-3
V: TRBV2
D: TRBD2
DNA: TGTGCCAGCAGTGATTTGGCGGGAGAAACCAGCACAGATACGCAGTATTTT
CDR3: CASSDLAGETSTDTQYF

size: .
J: TRBJ1-6
V: TRBV11-2
D: .
DNA: TGTGCCAGCGGCGGAAATAATTCACCCCTCCACTTT
CDR3: CASGGNNSPLHF

size: .
J: TRBJ2-2
V: TRBV9
D: .
DNA: TGTGCCAGCAGCGTAGAGAAAGGAGCCGGGGAGCTGTTTTTT
CDR3: CASSVEKGAGELFF

size: .
J: TRBJ2-3
V: TRBV7-8
D: .
DNA: TGTGCCAGCAGCAACTCCGGGTATGGCGGCACAGATACGCAGTATTTT
CDR3: CASSNSGYGGTDTQYF

size: .
J: TRBJ2-4
V: TRBV7-2
D: TRBD2
DNA: TGTGCCAGCACCCCGGGCTTGGCGGGGGGGAAAAACATTCAGTACTTC
CDR3: CASTPGLAGGKNIQYF

size: .
J: TRBJ2-7
V: TRBV18
D: TRBD2
DNA: TGTGCCAGCTCACGACTAGCGGGAACCTACGAGCAGTACTTC
CDR3: CASSRLAGTYEQYF

size: .
J: TRBJ1-2
V: TRBV6-5
D: TRBD1
DNA: TGTGCCAGCAGAGAACAGGGGCATGGTGGCTACACCTTC
CDR3: CASREQGHGGYTF

size: once
J: TRBJ1-1
V: TRBV5-1
D: .
DNA: TGCGCCAGCATCTTGGCCCTCGGGAGTAGGGCTGAAGCTTTCTTT
CDR3: CASILALGSRAEAFF

size: .
J: TRBJ2-7
V: TRBV19
D: TRBD2
DNA: TGTGCCAGTAGTACCGGGACTAGCGGGGGCTACGAGCAGTACTTC
CDR3: CASSTGTSGGYEQYF

size: .
J: TRBJ2-5
V: TRBV5-1
D: .
DNA: TGCGCCAGCAGCTTGGTTTCAGTAAAACAAGAGACCCAGTACTTC
CDR3: CASSLVSVKQETQYF

size: once
J: TRBJ2-1
V: TRBV6-1
D: .
DNA: TGTGCCTTAGAATCAGGGGAGGGTAATGAGCAGTTCTTC
CDR3: CALESGEGNEQFF

size: few
J: TRBJ2-1
V: TRBV6-6
D: .
DNA: TGTGCCACCCTGGCCCCGCGGGAAAGAGGGTACAATGAGCAGTTCTTC
CDR3: CATLAPRERGYNEQFF

size: .
J: TRBJ1-1
V: TRBV4-3
D: .
DNA: TGCGCCAGCAGCCAAGATCCTCCCCCCGATTACACTGAAGCTTTCTTT
CDR3: CASSQDPPPDYTEAFF

size: .
J: TRBJ2-1
V: TRBV7-9
D: .
DNA: TGTGCCAGCAGCTTAGGCGCTAGCTCCTACAATGAGCAGTTCTTC
CDR3: CASSLGASSYNEQFF

size: .
J: TRBJ1-1
V: TRBV5-1
D: TRBD1
DNA: TGCGCCAGCAGCTTCACAGGGGAGACTGAAGCTTTCTTT
CDR3: CASSFTGETEAFF

size: .
J: TRBJ2-2
V: TRBV28
D: TRBD2
DNA: TGTGCCAGCAATCCGGGACTAGCGGGTCCCGGGGAGCTGTTTTTT
CDR3: CASNPGLAGPGELFF

size: .
J: TRBJ1-1
V: TRBV19
D: TRBD1
DNA: TGTGCCAGTAGTATGACAGGGGTGACTGAAGCTTTCTTT
CDR3: CASSMTGVTEAFF

size: .
J: TRBJ2-5
V: TRBV7-3
D: .
DNA: TGTGCCAGCAGCTTAATGGACGGTCGGACCCAGTACTTC
CDR3: CASSLMDGRTQYF

size: .
J: TRBJ1-2
V: TRBV6-6
D: TRBD1
DNA: TGTGCCAGCAGTTACGGTGGACAGGCGGACTATGGCTACACCTTC
CDR3: CASSYGGQADYGYTF

size: .
J: TRBJ2-7
V: TRBV4-1
D: TRBD2
DNA: TGCGCCAGCAGCCAAGAAAAAGCGGGAGGGGCCGAGCAGTACTTC
CDR3: CASSQEKAGGAEQYF

size: .
J: TRBJ1-2
V: TRBV28
D: .
DNA: TGTGCCAGCAGTTCCCTGCTGGAAGTGACGGCCCAGTACTCCTATGGCTACACCTTC
CDR3: CASSSLLEVTAQYSYGYTF

size: once
J: TRBJ1-2
V: TRBV6-6
D: .
DNA: TGTGCCAGCAGTTTGGGACCGCGTCGGCCCTATGGCTACACCTTC
CDR3: CASSLGPRRPYGYTF

size: .
J: TRBJ2-2
V: TRBV7-6
D: TRBD2
DNA: TGTGCCAGCAGCTTATTCTTAGCGGGCGCCGCCGGGGAGCTGTTTTTT
CDR3: CASSLFLAGAAGELFF

size: .
J: TRBJ1-1
V: TRBV7-9
D: TRBD1
DNA: TGTGCCTCAAGACGGGGACAGGCGGTCTCGGCTGAAGCTTTCTTT
CDR3: CASRRGQAVSAEAFF

size: .
J: TRBJ2-7
V: TRBV19
D: .
DNA: TGTGCCAGTAGTGCCCCTGGCTCAGGATACTCCTACGAGCAGTACTTC
CDR3: CASSAPGSGYSYEQYF

size: .
J: TRBJ2-7
V: TRBV28
D: TRBD1
DNA: TGTGCCAGCAGCCCAGTCCCGGGACAGGGGGACGAGCAGTACTTC
CDR3: CASSPVPGQGDEQYF

size: .
J: TRBJ2-1
V: TRBV5-1
D: .
DNA: TGCGCCAGCAGCTCACCCTCTACGTACAATGAGCAGTTCTTC
CDR3: CASSSPSTYNEQFF